Given below is one TCR beta chain in context. Single viable CD3+CD4+CD8-CD45RO+ cells were sorted as the memory CD4+ T cells. The data belong to a study of memory CD4+ T cells and cytomegalovirus serostatus. J lost 8 bases, V lost 5 bases, and 11 bases had no gene match. CDR3 length equals 15 residues. Germline V lookup: CDR1 SGHVS, CDR2 FQNEAQ. Profiled with immunoSEQ multiplex PCR; TCRdb holds only in-frame clones, not every one. The profile covers under 50,000 clones, with 78% appearing a single time and 0.7% to 0.8% taken by the ten largest. Sequencing was performed on memory CD4+ T cells from blood. This clonotype was obtained from an adult in good health and CMV-seronegative. This sequence joins TRBV7-8 and TRBJ2-1, with TRBD1 identical over 8 bases. The CDR3 sequence: CASSLRTGMEDEQFF. The DNA of the CDR3 is TGTGCCAGCAGCCTCAGGACAGGGATGGAAGATGAGCAGTTCTTC.